One sample yielded the 30 T cell receptor beta chains listed below, sequenced in a study of molecular identifiers for immune sequencing clone quantification. MiXCR, run by TCRdb on the PCR reads, gives a single entry per CDR3 protein. The sample contains roughly 630,000 distinct CDR3 sequences, about 25% of which appear only once. Specimen: naive CD8+ T cells from blood, with Jurkat cell RNA spiked in. Subset meaning: FACS-sorted CD8+CD4-CCR7+CD45RA+ naive T cells. These receptors all stem from a human donor in good health. Some libraries in this study had Jurkat cell RNA spiked in.

V and J are TRBV20-1 and TRBJ1-4; D may be TRBD1 (5 bases). The CDR3 totals 14 residues. Per germline, CDR1 DFQATT and CDR2 SNEGSKA (reference sequence). V was trimmed by 5 bases and J by 3 bases, leaving 13 bases between them. The CDR3 DNA reads as TGCAGTGCTCGAGTCGGGGCCTCTAATGAAAAACTGTTTTTT. This encodes CSARVGASNEKLFF.

The rearrangement links TRBV4-3 to TRBJ2-7; no definite D call. Germline loops: CDR1 LGHNA, CDR2 YSLEER. The CDR3 has 15 amino acids. Trimming left V 2 bases short and J 2 bases short, with 13 bases between. CDR3 loop: CASSQQDGIAYEQYF. CDR3 nucleotides: TGCGCCAGCAGCCAACAGGACGGCATAGCCTACGAGCAGTACTTC.

About this clonotype: A read error may explain this, as a much larger clone is one base away. The rearrangement joins TRBV29-1 to TRBJ2-7; D not certain. The CDR3 totals 12 residues. The V gene's germline CDR1 is SQVTM and CDR2 ANQGSEA. This CDR3 reads CRVDTENYEQYF. The CDR3 DNA reads TGCCGCGTTGATACGGAGAACTACGAGCAGTACTTC.

With respect to this clonotype: This clone may be a read error of a much larger clone one base away. The rearrangement links TRBV27 to TRBJ2-7; D is perhaps TRBD1 or TRBD2 (6 bases each). CDR1 and CDR2 from the germline V gene are MNHEY and SMNVEV (reference sequence). V shed 8 bases and J shed 6 bases, with 14 bases lying between them. The CDR3 runs to 12 residues. CDR3 amino acids: CASRWGAGEQYF. The CDR3 DNA sequence: TGTGCCAGCCGCTGGGGGGCCGGCGAGCAGTACTTC.

V gene TRBV19 combines with J gene TRBJ1-1; no clear D. V was pared by 6 bases and J by 2 bases, with 10 bases between. CDR1 and CDR2 from the germline V gene are LNHDA and SQIVND (reference sequence). This CDR3 spans 13 amino acids. The CDR3: CASRDYSNTEAFF. CDR3 DNA: TGTGCCAGTAGGGATTACAGCAACACTGAAGCTTTCTTT.

In this sample, this clonotype turned up a few times. CDR3 sequence reads: CSAPGKPGHNTEAFF. CDR3 sequence (DNA): TGCAGTGCACCGGGCAAACCGGGACACAACACTGAAGCTTTCTTT. The chain joins TRBV20-1 to TRBJ1-1; tentative D call: TRBD1 (6 bases). The CDR3 is 15 amino acids. V lost 6 bases and J lost 2, with 19 bases in between. CDR1 is DFQATT, CDR2 SNEGSKA, per germline (reference sequence).

This clonotype was counted many times. The genes are TRBV20-1 and TRBJ2-3; unclear D gene. The V end was cut by 0 bases, the J end by 4 bases, with 20 bases between. Germline V gene lookup returns CDR1 DFQATT and CDR2 SNEGSKA (reference sequence). CDR3 length: 17 residues. The CDR3 sequence is CSARDHGVERVPDTQYF. The CDR3 nucleotides are TGCAGTGCTAGAGATCATGGGGTAGAAAGGGTCCCAGATACGCAGTATTTT.

J is TRBJ2-5 and V is TRBV28; 8 bases align to TRBD1. Losses at the gene ends were 4 bases for V and 4 bases for J; bases not matched to a gene: 5. Germline V lookup: CDR1 MDHEN, CDR2 SYDVKM. CDR3 size: 14 residues. The CDR3 region is CASSSGTGLETQYF. The CDR3 nucleotides are TGTGCCAGCAGTTCCGGGACAGGACTAGAGACCCAGTACTTC.

This clonotype was found a few times. The rearrangement links TRBV4-3 to TRBJ1-1; the D is unclear. CDR3 size: 15 residues. CDR1 is LGHNA, CDR2 YSLEER, per germline. Trimming shortened V by 0 bases and J by 10 bases, and 18 bases separated the two germline ends. The CDR3 region has the DNA TGCGCCAGCAGCCAAGATAAAGTTACGAACCTGGGAGCTTTCTTT. It translates to CASSQDKVTNLGAFF.

The chain couples TRBV2 to TRBJ1-5; 9 positions match TRBD1. The V segment lost 6 bases and the J segment 7 bases; nucleotides outside the gene matches: 13. Germline V gives CDR1 SNHLY, CDR2 FYNNEI. This CDR3 is built from 16 residues. This CDR3 is CASRESRDRVGQPQHF. CDR3 bases: TGTGCCAGCAGGGAGAGTAGGGACAGGGTAGGGCAGCCCCAGCATTTT. The full variable domain, its missing parts supplied by reference TRBV2 and TRBJ1-5, is EPEVTQTPSHQVTQMGQEVILRCVPISNHLYFYWYRQILGQKVEFLVSFYNNEISEKSEIFDDQFSVERPDGSNFTLKIRSTKLEDSAMYFCASRESRDRVGQPQHFGDGTRLSIL.

This clonotype was seen at least ten times. This rearrangement joins TRBV6-1 to TRBJ2-5; perhaps TRBD2 as D (6 bases). The CDR3 is 12 residues long. The V gene's germline CDR1 is MNHNS and CDR2 SASEGT. Trimming removed 6 bases from V and 10 bases from J, with 15 bases in between. The CDR3 reads CASSHTGGDQYF. CDR3 DNA sequence: TGTGCCAGCAGCCACACCGGGGGAGACCAGTACTTC.

The rearrangement links TRBV5-1 to TRBJ1-1; D uncertain. The V and J ends lost 6 bases and 0 bases respectively, with 15 bases between them. Per germline, CDR1 SGHRS and CDR2 YFSETQ. The CDR3 runs to 15 residues. CDR3 nucleotide sequence: TGCGCCAGCACCTCGCTAAGGCGGGTGAACACTGAAGCTTTCTTT. Translation: CASTSLRRVNTEAFF. The full variable domain, its missing parts supplied by reference TRBV5-1 and TRBJ1-1, is KAGVTQTPRYLIKTRGQQVTLSCSPISGHRSVSWYQQTPGQGLQFLFEYFSETQRNKGNFPGRFSGRQFSNSRSEMNVSTLELGDSALYLCASTSLRRVNTEAFFGQGTRLTVV.

This clonotype turned up a few times. One junction end disagrees with the germline gene, perhaps due to a read error. This sequence joins TRBV9 and TRBJ2-2, with D possibly matching TRBD2 (7 bases). The CDR3 has 14 amino acids. CDR1 and CDR2 (germline): SGDLS, YYNGEE. CDR3: CARSVGGGTGELFF. As DNA, the CDR3 is TGTGCCCGCAGCGTAGGGGGGGGTACCGGGGAGCTGTTTTTT.

This clonotype was seen a few times. CDR3 protein: CASTAFRGPGNTIYF. The CDR3, as DNA: TGTGCCAGCACCGCCTTTAGGGGACCAGGAAACACCATATATTTT. The V and J genes are TRBV12-3 or TRBV12-4 and TRBJ1-3; D might be TRBD1 (5 bases). Trimming removed 7 bases at V and 4 bases at J, with 17 bases between. This CDR3 has 15 residues.

Notes on this clonotype: This may come from a read error, since a much larger clone is one base off. V usage is TRBV7-6 and J usage is TRBJ2-3; D not resolved. From germline, CDR1 is SGHVS and CDR2 FNYEAQ. The length of the CDR3 is 15 residues. This CDR3 is CASSSPAESIDTQYF. Here the CDR3 DNA reads TGTGCCAGCAGCTCCCCCGCGGAAAGCATAGATACGCAGTATTTT.

The J gene is TRBJ2-1, the V gene TRBV27, with 13 positions matching TRBD2. There are 14 residues in the CDR3. Looked up from germline, CDR1 is MNHEY and CDR2 is SMNVEV (reference sequence). Trimming removed 5 bases from V and 6 bases from J; junction bases left unmatched: 1. The CDR3 bases are TGTGCCAGCAGTACTAGCGGGAGGGGCAATGAGCAGTTCTTC. Translating gives CASSTSGRGNEQFF.

Worth noting for this clonotype: A much larger clone lies a single base off, so this may be a read error. The gene calls are TRBV6-6 and TRBJ1-1; D unclear. The CDR3 consists of 13 residues. Germline CDR1 MNHNY, CDR2 SVGAGI (reference sequence). For the CDR3, the DNA is TGTGCCAGCGAGGTGGCCGAATACACTGAAGCTTCCTTT. This gives the protein CASEVAEYTEASF.

The CDR3 here is CASSLEGGASTDTQYF. The CDR3 nucleotides read TGTGCCAGCAGCCTGGAAGGGGGGGCTAGCACAGATACGCAGTATTTT. The chain combines TRBV9 with TRBJ2-3; weak D call: TRBD2 (7 bases). Per germline, CDR1 SGDLS and CDR2 YYNGEE. This CDR3 has 16 amino acids. The V end lost 4 bases, the J end lost 0 bases, and 15 bases lay between the germline ends. The variable domain in full, with the rest retrieved from reference TRBV9 and TRBJ2-3, is DSGVTQTPKHLITATGQRVTLRCSPRSGDLSVYWYQQSLDQGLQFLIQYYNGEERAKGNILERFSAQQFPDLHSELNLSSLELGDSALYFCASSLEGGASTDTQYFGPGTRLTVL.

V gene TRBV7-9 combines with J gene TRBJ1-1; 9 bases agree with TRBD1. In germline, CDR1 is SEHNR, CDR2 FQNEAQ (reference sequence). The CDR3 is 15 residues long. V lost 4 bases to trimming and J lost 1 base; unmatched junction nucleotides: 4. The CDR3 nucleotides are TGTGCCAGCAGCTCATGGGACAGGGAGAACACTGAAGCTTTCTTT. This sequence encodes CASSSWDRENTEAFF.

In its sample, this clonotype was seen a few times. This rearrangement joins TRBV9 to TRBJ1-4; weak D call: TRBD1 (6 bases). CDR1 SGDLS and CDR2 YYNGEE come from the germline V gene. V was shortened by 0 bases and J by 8 bases, with 14 bases between the two germline ends. This CDR3 spans 15 amino acids. The CDR3 here is CASSVGGGGLEKLFF. CDR3 sequence (DNA): TGTGCCAGCAGCGTAGGTGGAGGGGGTCTCGAAAAACTGTTTTTT.

A word on this clonotype: This may be a read error: a much more frequent sequence differs by one nucleotide. The chain uses TRBV5-1 and TRBJ2-7; TRBD1 matches at 10 bases. The CDR3 sequence is 15 residues long. V shed 5 bases, J shed 1 base, and the junction held 6 bases outside the gene matches. CDR1 is SGHRS, CDR2 YFSETQ, per germline. CDR3 sequence reads: CASSTDRGKSYEQYF. The CDR3 DNA follows: TGCGCCAGCAGTACGGACAGGGGGAAATCCTACGAGCAGTACTTC.

This clonotype was seen at least ten times. J is TRBJ1-1 and V is TRBV12-3 or TRBV12-4; D gene ambiguous. There are 13 residues in the CDR3. With 7 bases removed from V and 6 bases from J, the gap between germline ends came to 15 bases. For the CDR3, the DNA is TGTGCCAGCAAACCCGGTGGCGGGGCTGAAGCTTTCTTT. The encoded protein is CASKPGGGAEAFF.

In this sample, this clonotype turned up many times. As DNA, the CDR3 is TGTGCCAGCAGCCCCGCCTACTTGAACACTGAAGCTTTCTTT. Translating it yields CASSPAYLNTEAFF. The V call is TRBV7-2, the J call TRBJ1-1; D is ambiguous. Trimming took 5 bases from V and 0 from J, leaving 10 bases between them. The CDR3 loop spans 14 amino acids. CDR1 is SGHTA, CDR2 FQGNSA, per germline.

This clonotype was seen repeatedly, ten times or more. The chain employs TRBV5-1 and TRBJ2-7; TRBD2 is a possible D gene (5 bases). The germline V gene encodes CDR1 SGHRS and CDR2 YFSETQ. V dropped 4 bases and J dropped 2 bases, with 16 bases sitting between them. The CDR3 has 15 amino acids. Written as DNA, the CDR3 is TGCGCCAGCAGCGTTGGAGGTGTAAATACCTACGAGCAGTACTTC. Residues: CASSVGGVNTYEQYF.

V gene TRBV4-2 combines with J gene TRBJ2-1; 7 nucleotides line up with TRBD1. The junction had 11 bases not matched to a gene; V was cut back by 5 bases and J by 4 bases. CDR1 is LGHNA and CDR2 is YNFKEQ in the germline V gene. The CDR3 contains 16 residues. The chain's CDR3 is CASSSLTGATYNEQFF. The CDR3 DNA reads TGTGCCAGCAGCTCCTTAACAGGGGCGACGTACAATGAGCAGTTCTTC.

As concerns this clonotype: A much bigger clone sits one base away, suggesting this may be a read error. V usage is TRBV20-1 and J usage is TRBJ2-6; 7 nucleotides align to TRBD1. CDR3 length: 14 residues. Germline values: CDR1 DFQATT, CDR2 SNEGSKA (reference sequence). The CDR3 DNA reads as TGCAGTGCTATCGACAGGGCTGGGTCCAACGTCCTGACTTTC. This encodes CSAIDRAGSNVLTF.

This clonotype was seen at least ten times. The rearrangement links TRBV5-1 to TRBJ2-1, with 9 nucleotides matching TRBD1. This CDR3 contains 16 residues. Germline V gene lookup returns CDR1 SGHRS and CDR2 YFSETQ. J gave up 6 bases and V 2 bases, and 9 bases lay outside the gene matches. The CDR3: CASSFPRGQGGNEQFF. The CDR3 nucleotides are TGCGCCAGCAGCTTTCCCCGGGGACAGGGCGGCAATGAGCAGTTCTTC.

The chain has TRBV29-1 and TRBJ1-4; the D is unclear. This CDR3 region has 11 residues. From germline, CDR1 is SQVTM and CDR2 ANQGSEA. Between the trimmed V and J ends, which lost 6 bases and 7 bases, there was a span of 9 bases. CDR3 coding DNA: TGCAGCGTCTCTATGGGTGAAAAACTGTTTTTT. This translates into CSVSMGEKLFF.

This sequence joins TRBV12-3 or TRBV12-4 and TRBJ1-1; 11 nucleotides match TRBD1. V dropped 2 bases and J dropped 7; count of bases not matched to a gene: 9. The CDR3 has 16 residues. Written as DNA, the CDR3 is TGTGCCAGCAGTTTAAGTGCGGACAGGGGGCTCAATGAAGCTTTCTTT. Its protein product is CASSLSADRGLNEAFF.

This clonotype was seen many times. This sequence joins TRBV7-9 and TRBJ2-2; D may be TRBD2 (5 bases). The CDR3 length is 13 residues. Trimming removed 5 bases from V and 3 bases from J, with 7 bases in between. Germline CDR1 is SEHNR and CDR2 is FQNEAQ (reference sequence). CDR3 sequence: CASSRDYTGELFF. CDR3 bases: TGTGCCAGCAGCCGGGATTACACCGGGGAGCTGTTTTTT.